Listed here are 13 T cell receptor beta chains from one sample, sequenced in a study of control samples from healthy donors and cancer patients. The repertoire was sequenced with immunoSEQ multiplex PCR; TCRdb's copy has only in-frame clones and lacks some. The repertoire holds 150,000 to 200,000 clones, approximately 92% seen once, with roughly 1.5% in the top ten. The sequencing sample was made of blood. Receptor source: a man younger than 35 in good health.

The rearrangement uses TRBV23-1 and TRBJ1-6; a weak D match, TRBD1 (5 bases). TRBV23-1 carries the ORF label, with uncertain function. The length of the CDR3 is 14 residues. The CDR3 loop reads CGCGARGSNSPLHF. CDR3 sequence (DNA): TGCGGTTGTGGAGCGAGGGGATCCAATTCACCCCTCCACTTT.

This clone was observed once. The rearrangement joins TRBV19 to TRBJ1-2; tentative D call: TRBD1 (5 bases). Germline assignment: CDR1 LNHDA and CDR2 SQIVND (reference sequence). V dropped 7 bases and J dropped 11 bases, with 23 bases sitting between them. The length of the CDR3 is 14 residues. The CDR3 loop is CASTDQTGVASYTF. CDR3 DNA: TGTGCCAGTACGGATCAGACGGGGGTCGCAAGTTACACCTTC.

The CDR3 region is CASRALATDTQYF. CDR3 DNA: TGTGCCAGCCGGGCCCTAGCCACAGATACGCAGTATTTT. V is TRBV27 and J is TRBJ2-3, with a weak D call TRBD2 (5 bases). CDR1 and CDR2 from the germline V gene are MNHEY and SMNVEV (reference sequence). The V and J ends lost 8 bases and 2 bases respectively, with 11 bases between them. There are 13 residues in the CDR3.

The chain is built from TRBV12-5 and TRBJ2-7; a possible D gene is TRBD2 (6 bases). Trimming took off 9 bases at V and 2 bases at J, with 11 bases between the two ends. There are 12 residues in the CDR3. The germline V gene has CDR1 LGHNT and CDR2 FRNRAP. The CDR3 DNA sequence: TGTGCTAGCGCGGGACCCGCCTACGAGCAGTACTTC. Translating gives CASAGPAYEQYF.

This clone was counted between two and nine times. Other DNA sequences in the sample encode the same CDR3. The rearrangement uses TRBV5-1 and TRBJ2-7; no clear D gene. The CDR3 runs 11 residues. Looked up from germline, CDR1 is SGHRS and CDR2 is YFSETQ. The V gene lost 3 bases and the J gene lost 1 base, with 2 bases spanning the gap. The CDR3 DNA sequence: TGCGCCAGCAGCTCTTCCTACGAGCAGTACTTC. Its protein product is CASSSSYEQYF.

The chain combines TRBV7-3 with TRBJ2-3; D uncertain. Germline V lookup: CDR1 SGHTA, CDR2 FQGTGA. V was cut by 5 bases and J by 0 bases, with 12 bases left in between. The CDR3 totals 15 residues. Here the CDR3 DNA reads TGTGCCAGCAGCCGACAAGCATCTAGCACAGATACGCAGTATTTT. It encodes CASSRQASSTDTQYF.

The CDR3 loop is CASSLDLRQRPSGHEQYF. The CDR3 nucleotides read TGTGCCAGCAGCTTAGATCTAAGGCAGCGACCGTCGGGGCACGAGCAGTACTTC. This chain connects TRBV11-2 to TRBJ2-7; perhaps D is TRBD1 or TRBD2 (5 bases each). The CDR3 loop spans 18 amino acids. V lost 0 bases and J 5 bases, leaving 23 bases between the germline ends. Germline assignment: CDR1 SGHAT and CDR2 FQNNGV.

CDR3 region: CASSFGGGATIYEQYF. The CDR3 nucleotides read TGTGCCAGCAGCTTTGGCGGGGGGGCCACTATTTACGAGCAGTACTTC. The chain uses TRBV11-2 and TRBJ2-7; 9 bases align to TRBD2. The CDR3 extends over 16 amino acids. The V segment lost 3 bases and the J segment 4 bases; nucleotides outside the gene matches: 10. The germline V gene encodes CDR1 SGHAT and CDR2 FQNNGV.

The V and J genes are TRBV23-1 and TRBJ2-2; 11 nucleotides align to TRBD1. TRBV23-1 is marked as an open reading frame, function uncertain. J was trimmed by 9 bases and V by 8 bases; bases with no gene match: 14. The CDR3 consists of 16 residues. CDR3 nucleotides: TGCGCCAGCGACTCAACCGGGACAGGGGGTATACGGGAGCTGTTTTTT. Amino acids: CASDSTGTGGIRELFF.

The V gene is TRBV5-5, the J gene TRBJ2-7, with D hard to call. The V gene lost 3 bases and the J gene lost 0 bases, with 13 bases spanning the gap. The CDR3 sequence is 15 residues long. The germline gives CDR1 SGHKS, CDR2 YYEKEE (reference sequence). Here the CDR3 reads CASSSRTGSSYEQYF. The CDR3 nucleotides read TGTGCCAGCAGCTCCCGGACGGGCAGCTCCTACGAGCAGTACTTC. The variable domain in full, completed from reference TRBV5-5 and TRBJ2-7, reads DAGVTQSPTHLIKTRGQQVTLRCSPISGHKSVSWYQQVLGQGPQFIFQYYEKEERGRGNFPDRFSARQFPNYSSELNVNALLLGDSALYLCASSSRTGSSYEQYFGPGTRLTVT.

The J gene is TRBJ1-4, the V gene TRBV2; D is unclear. The V gene's germline CDR1 is SNHLY and CDR2 FYNNEI. V was clipped by 5 bases and J by 8 bases, with 12 bases between them. The CDR3 has 13 amino acids. The chain's CDR3 is CASSIWGEEKLFF. The CDR3 nucleotides read TGTGCCAGCAGTATTTGGGGAGAGGAAAAACTGTTTTTT.

The chain's CDR3 is CASSGGPSGNIQYF. CDR3 nucleotide sequence: TGTGCCAGCAGCGGGGGGCCCTCCGGTAACATTCAGTACTTC. The chain is built from TRBV2 and TRBJ2-4, with TRBD2 as a possible D gene (7 bases). CDR3 length equals 14 residues. The germline CDR1 and CDR2 sequences are SNHLY and FYNNEI. Deletions cut 6 bases from V and 7 bases from J, with 16 bases between.

This clone has a single count. The chain is built from TRBV7-9 and TRBJ2-6; D is ambiguous. V gave up 1 base and J gave up 4 bases, with 5 bases separating them. Germline V gives CDR1 SEHNR, CDR2 FQNEAQ (reference sequence). The CDR3 is made up of 14 amino acids. The CDR3 is CASSLEEGANVLTF. CDR3 bases: TGTGCCAGCAGCTTAGAAGAGGGGGCCAACGTCCTGACTTTC.